This T cell receptor beta chain originates from a study of blood T cells in healthy people across ages. The table lists this clonotype with many counts. Its antigen remains unidentified. Trimming removed 3 bases at V and 2 bases at J, with 15 bases between. CDR3 length equals 16 residues. Germline CDR1 and CDR2: SEHNR and FQNEAQ (reference sequence). Study results and limitations: Long-lived and aged donors differed, with more naive CD4+ cells and higher diversity in the long-lived.

Then a second PCR, running about 7 to 11 cycles, was carried out with a sample-barcoded 5' primer and a J-beta primer mix. Each cDNA molecule was tagged by a template-switch adaptor that had 12 random nucleotides. TCRdb itself ran the 5' RACE reads through MiXCR, one entry per CDR3 protein. This table holds about 650,000 distinct CDR3 sequences, over 40% found once. What was sequenced was blood. The genes are TRBV7-9 and TRBJ2-3; D is possibly TRBD2 (5 bases). The clonotype was recovered from a woman older than 75 in good health. CDR3 in DNA: TGTGCCAGCAGCTTGTTCGGCGGGCAATACACAGATACGCAGTATTTT. Its translation is CASSLFGGQYTDTQYF.